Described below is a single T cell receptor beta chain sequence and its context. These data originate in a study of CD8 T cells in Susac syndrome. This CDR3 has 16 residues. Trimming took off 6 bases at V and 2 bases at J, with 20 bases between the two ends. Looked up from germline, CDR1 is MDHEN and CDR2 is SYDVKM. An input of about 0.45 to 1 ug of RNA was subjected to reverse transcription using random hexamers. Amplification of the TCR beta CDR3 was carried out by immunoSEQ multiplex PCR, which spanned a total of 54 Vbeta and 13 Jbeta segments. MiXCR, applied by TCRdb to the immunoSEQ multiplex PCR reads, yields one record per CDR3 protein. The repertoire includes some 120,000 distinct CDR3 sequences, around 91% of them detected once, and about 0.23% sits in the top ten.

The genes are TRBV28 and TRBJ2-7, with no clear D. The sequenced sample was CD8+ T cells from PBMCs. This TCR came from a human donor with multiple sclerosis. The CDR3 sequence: CASSDPVGGFAYEQYF. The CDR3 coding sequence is TGTGCCAGCAGCGACCCCGTCGGTGGCTTCGCCTACGAGCAGTACTTC.